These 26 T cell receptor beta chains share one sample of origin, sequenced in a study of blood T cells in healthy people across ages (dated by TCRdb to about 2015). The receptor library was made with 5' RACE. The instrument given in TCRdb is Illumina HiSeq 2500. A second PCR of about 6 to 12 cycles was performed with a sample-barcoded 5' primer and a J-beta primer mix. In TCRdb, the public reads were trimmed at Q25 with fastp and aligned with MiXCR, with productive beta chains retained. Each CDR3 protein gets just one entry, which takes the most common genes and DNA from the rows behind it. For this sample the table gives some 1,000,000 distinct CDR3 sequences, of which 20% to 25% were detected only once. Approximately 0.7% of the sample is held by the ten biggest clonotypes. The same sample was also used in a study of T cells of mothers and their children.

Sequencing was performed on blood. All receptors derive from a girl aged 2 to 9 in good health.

CDR3 protein: CASSYDFSGANVLTF. The DNA for the CDR3 is TGTGCCAGCAGTTATGACTTCTCTGGGGCCAACGTCCTGACTTTC. The chain recombines TRBV6-2 or TRBV6-3 with TRBJ2-6; no firm D call. CDR3 size: 15 residues. CDR1 is MNHEY and CDR2 is SVGEGT in the germline V gene. V was trimmed by 3 bases and J by 0 bases, leaving 6 bases between them.

The CDR3 is CASSLAGFDNEQFF. DNA of the CDR3: TGTGCCAGCAGTCTAGCGGGATTTGACAATGAGCAGTTCTTC. The V gene is TRBV3-1, the J gene TRBJ2-1, with TRBD2 matching 9 bases. The germline V gene encodes CDR1 LGHDT and CDR2 YNNKEL (reference sequence). V lost 6 bases, J lost 5 bases, and 5 bases stayed unmatched. This CDR3 has 14 amino acids.

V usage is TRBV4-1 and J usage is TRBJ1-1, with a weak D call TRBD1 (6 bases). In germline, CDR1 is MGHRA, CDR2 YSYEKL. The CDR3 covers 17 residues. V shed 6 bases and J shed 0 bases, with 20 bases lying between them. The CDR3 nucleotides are TGCGCCAGCAGGGCGGGGGCATTGCGGGGTATGAACACTGAAGCTTTCTTT. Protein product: CASRAGALRGMNTEAFF.

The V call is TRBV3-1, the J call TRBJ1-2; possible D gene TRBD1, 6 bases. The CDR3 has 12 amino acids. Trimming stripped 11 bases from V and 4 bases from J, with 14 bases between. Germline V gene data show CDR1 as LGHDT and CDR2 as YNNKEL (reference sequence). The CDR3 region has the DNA TGTGCCGCCCAGGACAGTTTCTATGGCTACACCTTC. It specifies CAAQDSFYGYTF.

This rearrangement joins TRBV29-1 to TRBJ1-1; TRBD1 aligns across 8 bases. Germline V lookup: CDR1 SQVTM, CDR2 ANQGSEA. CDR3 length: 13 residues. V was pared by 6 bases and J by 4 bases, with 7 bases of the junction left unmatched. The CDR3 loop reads CSVSGQGSTEAFF. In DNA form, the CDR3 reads TGCAGCGTAAGCGGACAGGGCAGCACTGAAGCTTTCTTT. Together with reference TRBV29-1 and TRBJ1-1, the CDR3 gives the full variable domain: SAVISQKPSRDICQRGTSLTIQCQVDSQVTMMFWYRQQPGQSLTLIATANQGSEATYESGFVIDKFPISRPNLTFSTLTVSNMSPEDSSIYLCSVSGQGSTEAFFGQGTRLTVV.

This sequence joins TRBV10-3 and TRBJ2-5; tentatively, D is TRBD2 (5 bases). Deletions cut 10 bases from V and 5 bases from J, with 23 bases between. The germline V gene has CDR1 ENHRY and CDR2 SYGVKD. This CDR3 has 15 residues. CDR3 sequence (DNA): TGTGCCACCAGCACCCCGGACGTTCGCGGGGAGACCCAGTACTTC. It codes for CATSTPDVRGETQYF.

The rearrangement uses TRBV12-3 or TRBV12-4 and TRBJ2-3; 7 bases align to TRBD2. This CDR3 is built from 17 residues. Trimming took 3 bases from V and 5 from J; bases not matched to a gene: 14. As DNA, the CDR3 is TGTGCCAGCAGTTTGCCGTTTGCCGGGAGGCGGGGAGATACGCAGTATTTT. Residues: CASSLPFAGRRGDTQYF.

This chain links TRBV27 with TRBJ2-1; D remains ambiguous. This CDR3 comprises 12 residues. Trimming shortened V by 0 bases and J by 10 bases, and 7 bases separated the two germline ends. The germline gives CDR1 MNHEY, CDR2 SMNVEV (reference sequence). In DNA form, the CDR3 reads TGTGCCAGCAGTTTATCAAATGAGGAGCAGTTCTTC. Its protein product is CASSLSNEEQFF.

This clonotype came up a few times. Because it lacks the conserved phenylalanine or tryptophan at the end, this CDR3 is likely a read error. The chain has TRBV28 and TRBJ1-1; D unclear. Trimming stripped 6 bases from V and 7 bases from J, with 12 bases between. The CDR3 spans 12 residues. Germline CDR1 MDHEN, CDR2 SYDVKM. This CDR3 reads CASRTQVIEAFL. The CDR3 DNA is TGTGCCAGCAGAACCCAGGTGATTGAAGCTTTCCTT.

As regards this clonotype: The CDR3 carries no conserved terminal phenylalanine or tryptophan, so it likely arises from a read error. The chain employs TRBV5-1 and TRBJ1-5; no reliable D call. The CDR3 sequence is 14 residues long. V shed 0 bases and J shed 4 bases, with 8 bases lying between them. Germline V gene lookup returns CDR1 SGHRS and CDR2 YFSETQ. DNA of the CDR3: TGCGCCAGCAGCTTGGGTCGGGAAAATCAGCCCCAGCATCTT. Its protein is CASSLGRENQPQHL.

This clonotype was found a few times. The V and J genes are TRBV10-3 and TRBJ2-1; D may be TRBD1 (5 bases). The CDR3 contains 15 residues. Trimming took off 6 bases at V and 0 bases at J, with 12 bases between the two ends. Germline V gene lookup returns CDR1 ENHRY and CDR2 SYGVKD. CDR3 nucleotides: TGTGCCATCAGGCAGACAGATCGCTCCTACAATGAGCAGTTCTTC. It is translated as CAIRQTDRSYNEQFF.

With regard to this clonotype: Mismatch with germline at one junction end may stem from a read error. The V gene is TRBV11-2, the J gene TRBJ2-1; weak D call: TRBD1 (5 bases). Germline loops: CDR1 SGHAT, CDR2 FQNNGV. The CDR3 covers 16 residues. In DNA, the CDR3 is TGTGCCAGCAGCTTATTGGGGCCGAGCTCCTACAACGAGCAGTTCTTC. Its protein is CASSLLGPSSYNEQFF.

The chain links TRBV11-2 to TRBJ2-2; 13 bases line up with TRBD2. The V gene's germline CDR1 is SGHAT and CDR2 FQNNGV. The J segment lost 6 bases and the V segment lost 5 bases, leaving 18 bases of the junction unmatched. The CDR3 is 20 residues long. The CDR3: CASSALPPRLAGGFPGELFF. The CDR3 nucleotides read TGTGCCAGCAGCGCCCTACCCCCAAGACTAGCGGGGGGCTTCCCCGGGGAGCTGTTTTTT. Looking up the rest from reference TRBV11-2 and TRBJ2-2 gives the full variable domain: EAGVAQSPRYKIIEKRQSVAFWCNPISGHATLYWYQQILGQGPKLLIQFQNNGVVDDSQLPKDRFSAERLKGVDSTLKIQPAKLEDSAVYLCASSALPPRLAGGFPGELFFGEGSRLTVL.

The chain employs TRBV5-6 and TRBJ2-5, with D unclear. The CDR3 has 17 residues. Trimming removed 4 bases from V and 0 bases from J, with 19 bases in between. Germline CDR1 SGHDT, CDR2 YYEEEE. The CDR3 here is CASSPYLSAHYQETQYF. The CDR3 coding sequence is TGTGCCAGCAGCCCCTACTTGTCTGCACACTACCAAGAGACCCAGTACTTC.

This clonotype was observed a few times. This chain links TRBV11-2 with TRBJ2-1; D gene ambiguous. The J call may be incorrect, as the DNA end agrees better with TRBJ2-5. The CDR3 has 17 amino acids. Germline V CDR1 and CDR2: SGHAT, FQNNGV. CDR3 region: CASSHRRIPKRLETQYF. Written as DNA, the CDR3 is TGTGCCAGCAGCCACCGTCGGATTCCCAAAAGACTGGAGACCCAGTACTTC.

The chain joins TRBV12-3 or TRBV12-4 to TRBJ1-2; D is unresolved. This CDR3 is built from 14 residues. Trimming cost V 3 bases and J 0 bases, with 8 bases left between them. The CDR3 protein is CASSFNFANYGYTF. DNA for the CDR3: TGTGCCAGCAGTTTCAATTTTGCTAACTATGGCTACACCTTC.

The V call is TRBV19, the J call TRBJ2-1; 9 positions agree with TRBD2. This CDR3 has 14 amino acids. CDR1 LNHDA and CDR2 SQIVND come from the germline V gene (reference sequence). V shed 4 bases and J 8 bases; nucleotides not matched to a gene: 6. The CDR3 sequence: CASSRIAGVHEQFF. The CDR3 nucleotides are TGTGCCAGTAGTAGGATAGCGGGAGTCCATGAGCAGTTCTTC.

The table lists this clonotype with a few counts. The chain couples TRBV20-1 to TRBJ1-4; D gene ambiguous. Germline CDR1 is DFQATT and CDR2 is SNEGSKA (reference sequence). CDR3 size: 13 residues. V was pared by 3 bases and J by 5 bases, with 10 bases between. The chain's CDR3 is CSARGSQNEKLFF. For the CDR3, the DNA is TGCAGTGCTAGGGGCAGCCAAAATGAAAAACTGTTTTTT.

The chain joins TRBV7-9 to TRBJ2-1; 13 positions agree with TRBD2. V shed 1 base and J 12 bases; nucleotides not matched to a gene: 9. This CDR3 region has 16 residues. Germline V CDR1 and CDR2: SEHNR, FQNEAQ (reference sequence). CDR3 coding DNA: TGTGCCAGCAGCTTAGGACTAGCGGGAGGTTTTTATGGGCAGTTCTTC. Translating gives CASSLGLAGGFYGQFF.

CDR3 nucleotides: TGTGCCAGCAGCCTACAGGACTCTGAAGCTTTCTTT. Its protein product is CASSLQDSEAFF. The V call is TRBV7-9, the J call TRBJ1-1; D might be TRBD1 (5 bases). Germline loops: CDR1 SEHNR, CDR2 FQNEAQ (reference sequence). The CDR3 consists of 12 residues. V lost 5 bases and J 6 bases, leaving 10 bases between the germline ends.

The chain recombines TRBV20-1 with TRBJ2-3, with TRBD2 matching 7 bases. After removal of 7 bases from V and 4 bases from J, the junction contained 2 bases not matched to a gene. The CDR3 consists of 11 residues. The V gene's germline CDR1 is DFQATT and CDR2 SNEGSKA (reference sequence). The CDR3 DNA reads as TGCAGTGGGCGGGAGCCAGATACGCAGTATTTT. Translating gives CSGREPDTQYF.

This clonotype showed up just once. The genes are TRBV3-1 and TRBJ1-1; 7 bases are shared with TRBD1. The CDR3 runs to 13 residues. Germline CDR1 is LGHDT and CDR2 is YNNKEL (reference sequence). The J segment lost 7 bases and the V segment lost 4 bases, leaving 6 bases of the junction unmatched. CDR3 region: CASSPRNRGEAFF. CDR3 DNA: TGTGCCAGCAGCCCCCGAAACAGGGGTGAAGCTTTCTTT.

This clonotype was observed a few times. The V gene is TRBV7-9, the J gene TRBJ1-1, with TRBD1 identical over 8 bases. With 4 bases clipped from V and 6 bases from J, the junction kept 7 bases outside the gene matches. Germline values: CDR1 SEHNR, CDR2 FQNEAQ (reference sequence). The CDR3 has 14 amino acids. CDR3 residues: CASSSPDRGAEAFF. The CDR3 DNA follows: TGTGCCAGCAGCTCCCCCGACAGGGGAGCTGAAGCTTTCTTT.

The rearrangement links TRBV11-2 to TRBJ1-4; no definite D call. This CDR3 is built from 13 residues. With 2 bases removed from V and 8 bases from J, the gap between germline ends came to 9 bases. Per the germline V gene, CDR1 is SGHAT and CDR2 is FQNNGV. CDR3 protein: CASSLTTSEKLFF. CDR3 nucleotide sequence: TGTGCCAGCAGCTTAACCACTTCCGAAAAACTGTTTTTT.

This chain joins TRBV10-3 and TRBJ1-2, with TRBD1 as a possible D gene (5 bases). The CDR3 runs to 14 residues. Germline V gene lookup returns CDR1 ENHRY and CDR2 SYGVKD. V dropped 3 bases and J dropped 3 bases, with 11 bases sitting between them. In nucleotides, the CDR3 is TGTGCCATCAGTGATCCCGGGACGGACTATGGCTACACCTTC. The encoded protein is CAISDPGTDYGYTF.

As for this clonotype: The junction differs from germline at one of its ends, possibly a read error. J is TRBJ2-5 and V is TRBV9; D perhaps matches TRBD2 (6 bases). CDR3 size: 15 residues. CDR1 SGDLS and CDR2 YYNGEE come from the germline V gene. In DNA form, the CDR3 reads TGTGCCAGCAGCGTAGGAGGGACTGTACAAGACACCCAGTACTTC. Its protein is CASSVGGTVQDTQYF.